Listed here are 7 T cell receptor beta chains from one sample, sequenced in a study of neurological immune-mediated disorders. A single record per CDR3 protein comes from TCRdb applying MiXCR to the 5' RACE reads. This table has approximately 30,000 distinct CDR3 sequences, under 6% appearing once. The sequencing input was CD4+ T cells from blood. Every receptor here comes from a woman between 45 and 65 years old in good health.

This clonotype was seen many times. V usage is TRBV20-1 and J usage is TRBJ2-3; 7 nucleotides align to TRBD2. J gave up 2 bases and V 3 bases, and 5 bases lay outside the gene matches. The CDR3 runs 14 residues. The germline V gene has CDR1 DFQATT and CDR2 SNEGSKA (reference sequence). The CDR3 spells CSASGRPITDTQYF. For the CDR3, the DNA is TGCAGTGCTAGCGGGAGGCCGATCACAGATACGCAGTATTTT.

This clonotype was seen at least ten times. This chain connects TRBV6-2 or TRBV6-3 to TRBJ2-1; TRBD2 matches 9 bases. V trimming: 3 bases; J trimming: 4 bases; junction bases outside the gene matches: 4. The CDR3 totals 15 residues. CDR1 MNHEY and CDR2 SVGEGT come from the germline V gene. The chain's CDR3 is CASSYFSGSYNEQFF. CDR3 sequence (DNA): TGTGCCAGCAGTTATTTTAGCGGGAGTTACAATGAGCAGTTCTTC.

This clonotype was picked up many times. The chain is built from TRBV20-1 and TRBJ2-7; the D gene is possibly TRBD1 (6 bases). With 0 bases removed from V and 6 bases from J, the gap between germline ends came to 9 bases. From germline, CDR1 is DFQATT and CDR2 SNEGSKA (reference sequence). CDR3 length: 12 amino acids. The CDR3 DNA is TGCAGTGCTAGAGATACAGGGTTCGAGCAGTACTTC. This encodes CSARDTGFEQYF.

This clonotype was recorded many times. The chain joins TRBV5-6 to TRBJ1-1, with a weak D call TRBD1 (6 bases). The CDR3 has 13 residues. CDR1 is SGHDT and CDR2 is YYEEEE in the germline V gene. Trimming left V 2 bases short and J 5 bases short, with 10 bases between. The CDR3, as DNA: TGTGCCAGCAGCTTTACAGGGCGAACTGAAGCTTTCTTT. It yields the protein CASSFTGRTEAFF.

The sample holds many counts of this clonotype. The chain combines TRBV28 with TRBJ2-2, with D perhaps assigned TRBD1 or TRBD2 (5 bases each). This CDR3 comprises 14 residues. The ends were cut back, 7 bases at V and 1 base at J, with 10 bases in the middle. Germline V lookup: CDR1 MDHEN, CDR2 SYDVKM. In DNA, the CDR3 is TGTGCCAGCACCCTGGGGGTGAACACCGGGGAGCTGTTTTTT. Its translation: CASTLGVNTGELFF. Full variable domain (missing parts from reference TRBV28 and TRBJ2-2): DVKVTQSSRYLVKRTGEKVFLECVQDMDHENMFWYRQDPGLGLRLIYFSYDVKMKEKGDIPEGYSVSREKKERFSLILESASTNQTSMYLCASTLGVNTGELFFGEGSRLTVL.

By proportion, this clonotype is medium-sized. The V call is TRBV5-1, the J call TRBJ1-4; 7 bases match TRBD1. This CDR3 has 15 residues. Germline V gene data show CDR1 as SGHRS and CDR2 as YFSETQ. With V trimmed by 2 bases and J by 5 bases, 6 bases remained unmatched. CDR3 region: CASSLQGNLNEKLFF. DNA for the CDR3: TGCGCCAGCAGCTTACAGGGGAACCTAAATGAAAAACTGTTTTTT.

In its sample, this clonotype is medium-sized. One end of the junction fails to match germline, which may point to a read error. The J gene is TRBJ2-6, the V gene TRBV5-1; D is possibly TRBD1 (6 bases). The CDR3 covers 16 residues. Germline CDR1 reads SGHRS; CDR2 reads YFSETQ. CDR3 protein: CASSLGHSSGANVLTF. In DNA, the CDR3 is TGCGCCAGCAGTTTGGGACATAGCTCTGGGGCCAACGTCCTGACTTTC.